One sample yielded the 19 T cell receptor beta chains listed below, sequenced in a study of blood T cell repertoires in COVID-19. Produced via immunoSEQ multiplex PCR; TCRdb's table is partial and in-frame only. Of 150,000 to 200,000 clones listed, about 88% are singletons. Sample: peripheral blood. The receptors were sampled from a man between 18 and 29 years old with acute or convalescent COVID-19.

This clone was seen more than once but under ten times. The V gene is TRBV6-5, the J gene TRBJ1-4, with a tentative D call TRBD1 (6 bases). Between the trimmed V and J ends, which lost 8 bases and 3 bases, there was a span of 16 bases. The CDR3 contains 15 residues. CDR1 and CDR2 (germline): MNHEY, SVGAGI. The CDR3 loop reads CASGTRGGANEKLFF. The CDR3 region has the DNA TGTGCCAGCGGCACTAGGGGGGGGGCTAATGAAAAACTGTTTTTT.

V gene TRBV6-5 combines with J gene TRBJ1-5, with D unclear. The CDR3 runs 14 residues. Germline V gene data show CDR1 as MNHEY and CDR2 as SVGAGI. V was trimmed by 5 bases and J by 3 bases, leaving 11 bases between them. The CDR3 DNA follows: TGTGCCAGCAGTCTGAGGCACCTCAATCAGCCCCAGCATTTT. Translated: CASSLRHLNQPQHF.

V and J are TRBV27 and TRBJ1-1, with TRBD1 identical over 11 bases. This CDR3 region has 16 residues. The germline V gene has CDR1 MNHEY and CDR2 SMNVEV (reference sequence). V shed 1 base, J shed 4 bases, and the junction held 5 bases outside the gene matches. The chain's CDR3 is CASSLWTGGLLTEAFF. CDR3 nucleotide sequence: TGTGCCAGCAGTTTATGGACAGGGGGCCTTCTCACTGAAGCTTTCTTT.

This chain's CDR3 is CASSPRLQAGEQYF. The CDR3 DNA sequence: TGTGCCAGCAGCCCCCGATTGCAGGCTGGCGAGCAGTACTTC. The V and J genes are TRBV7-9 and TRBJ2-7; D uncertain. V was pared by 5 bases and J by 6 bases, with 17 bases between. Germline loops: CDR1 SEHNR, CDR2 FQNEAQ (reference sequence). The CDR3 loop spans 14 amino acids.

The rearrangement uses TRBV7-2 and TRBJ1-1, with D possibly matching TRBD1 (6 bases). CDR3 size: 13 residues. Germline V gene sequence: CDR1 SGHTA, CDR2 FQGNSA. Trimming pared 2 bases from V and 3 bases from J, leaving 7 bases between. CDR3 protein: CASSLYRDTEAFF. The CDR3 DNA reads TGTGCCAGCAGCTTATACAGGGACACTGAAGCTTTCTTT.

The chain employs TRBV4-1 and TRBJ2-7; the D is unclear. Trimming removed 3 bases at V and 0 bases at J, with 12 bases between. The CDR3 runs 15 residues. In germline, CDR1 is MGHRA, CDR2 YSYEKL. The CDR3 DNA reads TGCGCCAGCAGCCAGTACGACACGTACTCCTACGAGCAGTACGTC. Its translation is CASSQYDTYSYEQYV.

V and J are TRBV30 and TRBJ1-5; perhaps TRBD1 as D (5 bases). V was cut by 7 bases and J by 7 bases, with 23 bases left in between. This CDR3 has 15 amino acids. Looked up from germline, CDR1 is GTSNPN and CDR2 is SVGIG (reference sequence). This chain's CDR3 is CAYGQGFTSRQPQHF. Here the CDR3 DNA reads TGTGCCTACGGACAAGGGTTTACGTCAAGGCAGCCCCAGCATTTT.

V usage is TRBV2 and J usage is TRBJ1-1; D perhaps matches TRBD1 (5 bases). CDR1 is SNHLY, CDR2 FYNNEI, per germline. V lost 2 bases and J lost 5, with 12 bases in between. CDR3 size: 14 residues. This CDR3 reads CASSERGSGTEAFF. In DNA, the CDR3 is TGTGCCAGCAGTGAACGGGGGTCGGGGACTGAAGCTTTCTTT.

The DNA for the CDR3 is TGTGCCAGCAGCTCAGGACAGGGGCGAAGCGGTCAGCCCCAGCATTTT. This gives the protein CASSSGQGRSGQPQHF. V gene TRBV7-2 combines with J gene TRBJ1-5, with 9 bases identical to TRBD1. Germline V gene lookup returns CDR1 SGHTA and CDR2 FQGNSA. This CDR3 comprises 16 residues. With 4 bases clipped from V and 6 bases from J, the junction kept 10 bases outside the gene matches.

V gene TRBV5-1 combines with J gene TRBJ1-1; D gene ambiguous. The CDR3 spans 14 residues. Germline V CDR1 and CDR2: SGHRS, YFSETQ. The ends were cut back, 0 bases at V and 5 bases at J, with 11 bases in the middle. CDR3 in DNA: TGCGCCAGCAGCTTGGTAGAGGGAGGTACTGAAGCTTTCTTT. Encoded protein: CASSLVEGGTEAFF.

Only a few counts were recorded for this clone. V and J are TRBV7-3 and TRBJ2-7; D remains unclear. V dropped 5 bases and J dropped 2 bases, with 13 bases sitting between them. The CDR3 is 14 amino acids. From germline, CDR1 is SGHTA and CDR2 FQGTGA. CDR3 residues: CASSPLAGPYEQYF. The CDR3 DNA reads TGTGCCAGCAGCCCGCTGGCTGGTCCCTACGAGCAGTACTTC.

The chain is built from TRBV7-2 and TRBJ1-5; D not resolved. CDR3 length: 12 residues. Germline loops: CDR1 SGHTA, CDR2 FQGNSA. Trimming removed 6 bases from V and 5 bases from J, with 8 bases in between. This chain's CDR3 is CASSKEYQPQHF. Written as DNA, the CDR3 is TGTGCCAGCAGTAAGGAGTATCAGCCCCAGCATTTT.

The V call is TRBV6-5, the J call TRBJ1-2; no definite D call. The germline CDR1 and CDR2 sequences are MNHEY and SVGAGI. The CDR3 is 14 amino acids. Trimming shortened V by 5 bases and J by 4 bases, and 14 bases separated the two germline ends. The CDR3 DNA follows: TGTGCCAGCAGTCTTAACATAGAGGGCTATGGCTACACCTTC. Amino acid sequence: CASSLNIEGYGYTF.

The J gene is TRBJ2-2, the V gene TRBV19, with D maybe TRBD1 (5 bases). Per germline, CDR1 LNHDA and CDR2 SQIVND (reference sequence). The CDR3 is 14 amino acids. V lost 7 bases and J 2 bases, leaving 11 bases between the germline ends. CDR3 bases: TGTGCCAGTACGATGACAGTCAACACCGGGGAGCTGTTTTTT. Translated, it gives CASTMTVNTGELFF. Based on the CDR3 plus reference TRBV19 and TRBJ2-2, the full variable domain is DGGITQSPKYLFRKEGQNVTLSCEQNLNHDAMYWYRQDPGQGLRLIYYSQIVNDFQKGDIAEGYSVSREKKESFPLTVTSAQKNPTAFYLCASTMTVNTGELFFGEGSRLTVL.

The rearrangement joins TRBV5-6 to TRBJ1-1, with 10 bases fitting TRBD1. Germline V gene lookup returns CDR1 SGHDT and CDR2 YYEEEE. J gave up 12 bases and V 0 bases, and 8 bases lay outside the gene matches. CDR3 length: 14 residues. CDR3 sequence reads: CASSLEPGTGVSFF. DNA for the CDR3: TGTGCCAGCAGCTTGGAACCCGGGACAGGGGTTTCTTTCTTT.

The chain carries TRBV29-1 and TRBJ2-5, with 10 bases fitting TRBD1. Germline CDR1 is SQVTM and CDR2 is ANQGSEA. V lost 6 bases to trimming and J lost 5 bases; unmatched junction nucleotides: 6. This CDR3 is 13 amino acids long. CDR3 amino acids: CSVGTGVEETQYF. CDR3 DNA sequence: TGCAGCGTCGGGACAGGGGTTGAGGAGACCCAGTACTTC.

CDR3 residues: CASSFSQYPGELFF. In nucleotides, the CDR3 is TGTGCCAGCAGCTTTAGCCAGTATCCCGGGGAGCTGTTTTTT. This chain joins TRBV7-9 and TRBJ2-2; D not certain. The CDR3 contains 14 residues. Germline values: CDR1 SEHNR, CDR2 FQNEAQ (reference sequence). The V end was cut by 3 bases, the J end by 6 bases, with 11 bases between.

V usage is TRBV5-1 and J usage is TRBJ1-1, with D possibly being TRBD1 (6 bases). V shed 0 bases and J shed 8 bases, with 8 bases lying between them. The germline gives CDR1 SGHRS, CDR2 YFSETQ. The CDR3 extends over 12 amino acids. In nucleotides, the CDR3 is TGCGCCAGCAGCTTGGATGACAGGGAAGCTTTCTTT. It is translated as CASSLDDREAFF. Full variable domain (remainder filled in from reference TRBV5-1 and TRBJ1-1): KAGVTQTPRYLIKTRGQQVTLSCSPISGHRSVSWYQQTPGQGLQFLFEYFSETQRNKGNFPGRFSGRQFSNSRSEMNVSTLELGDSALYLCASSLDDREAFFGQGTRLTVV.

The CDR3 here is CASSVRPTGADTQYF. The CDR3 nucleotides read TGTGCCAGCAGCGTAAGGCCGACAGGGGCAGATACGCAGTATTTT. The chain is built from TRBV9 and TRBJ2-3; 8 positions agree with TRBD1. The CDR3 spans 15 residues. Germline trimming cut 1 base from V and 4 bases from J; bases unmatched to any gene: 5. Germline V CDR1 and CDR2: SGDLS, YYNGEE.